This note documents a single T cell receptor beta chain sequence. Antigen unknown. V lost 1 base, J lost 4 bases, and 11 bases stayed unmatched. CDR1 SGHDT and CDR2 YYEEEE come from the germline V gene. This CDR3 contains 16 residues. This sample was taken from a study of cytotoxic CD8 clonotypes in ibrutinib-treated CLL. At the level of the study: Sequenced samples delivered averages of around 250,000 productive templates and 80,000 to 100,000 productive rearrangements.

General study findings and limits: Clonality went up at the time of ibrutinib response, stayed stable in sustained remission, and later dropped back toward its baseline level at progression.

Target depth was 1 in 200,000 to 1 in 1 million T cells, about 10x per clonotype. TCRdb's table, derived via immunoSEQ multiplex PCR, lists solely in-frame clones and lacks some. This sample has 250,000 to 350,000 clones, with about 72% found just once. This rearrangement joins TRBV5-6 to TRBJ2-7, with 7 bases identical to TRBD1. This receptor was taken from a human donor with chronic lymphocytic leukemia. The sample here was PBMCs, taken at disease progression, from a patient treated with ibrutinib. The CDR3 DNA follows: TGTGCCAGCAGCTTGCCTCAAAGGGACAGCTTTTACGAGCAGTACTTC. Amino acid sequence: CASSLPQRDSFYEQYF.